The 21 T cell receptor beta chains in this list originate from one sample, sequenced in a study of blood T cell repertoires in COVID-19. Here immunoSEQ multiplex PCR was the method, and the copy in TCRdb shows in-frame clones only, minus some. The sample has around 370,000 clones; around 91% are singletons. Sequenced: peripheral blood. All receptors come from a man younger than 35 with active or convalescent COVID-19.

This CDR3 is CASSPGTNNNSPLHF. The CDR3 region has the DNA TGTGCCAGCAGTCCGGGGACAAACAATAATTCACCCCTCCACTTT. The rearrangement links TRBV28 to TRBJ1-6; D may be TRBD1 (6 bases). In germline, CDR1 is MDHEN, CDR2 SYDVKM. V was clipped by 5 bases and J by 5 bases, with 13 bases between them. The CDR3 has 15 residues. The variable domain in full, with the rest retrieved from reference TRBV28 and TRBJ1-6, is DVKVTQSSRYLVKRTGEKVFLECVQDMDHENMFWYRQDPGLGLRLIYFSYDVKMKEKGDIPEGYSVSREKKERFSLILESASTNQTSMYLCASSPGTNNNSPLHFGNGTRLTVT.

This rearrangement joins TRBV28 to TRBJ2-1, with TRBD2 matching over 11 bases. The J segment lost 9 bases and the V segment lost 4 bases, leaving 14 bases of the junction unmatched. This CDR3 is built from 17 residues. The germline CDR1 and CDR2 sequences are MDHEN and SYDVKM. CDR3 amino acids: CASSSFGRLAGGLEQFF. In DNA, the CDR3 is TGTGCCAGCAGTTCGTTCGGTCGGCTAGCGGGAGGTCTTGAGCAGTTCTTC.

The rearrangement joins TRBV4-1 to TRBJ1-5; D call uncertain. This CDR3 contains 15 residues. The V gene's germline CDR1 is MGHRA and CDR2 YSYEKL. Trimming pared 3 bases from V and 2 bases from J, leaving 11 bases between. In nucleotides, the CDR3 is TGCGCCAGCAGCCAGCAGGTTGGCGGCAATCAGCCCCAGCATTTT. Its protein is CASSQQVGGNQPQHF.

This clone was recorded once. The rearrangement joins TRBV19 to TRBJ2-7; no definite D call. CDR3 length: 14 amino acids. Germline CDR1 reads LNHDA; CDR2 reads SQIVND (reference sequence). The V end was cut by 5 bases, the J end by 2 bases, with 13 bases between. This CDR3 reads CASSHPQRTYEQYF. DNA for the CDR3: TGTGCCAGTAGTCACCCCCAGAGGACCTACGAGCAGTACTTC.

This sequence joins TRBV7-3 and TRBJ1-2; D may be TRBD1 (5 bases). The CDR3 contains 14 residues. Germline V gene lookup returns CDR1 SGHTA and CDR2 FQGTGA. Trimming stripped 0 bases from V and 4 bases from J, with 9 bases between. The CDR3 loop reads CASSLTGQGYGYTF. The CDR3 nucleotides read TGTGCCAGCAGCTTAACGGGCCAGGGCTATGGCTACACCTTC.

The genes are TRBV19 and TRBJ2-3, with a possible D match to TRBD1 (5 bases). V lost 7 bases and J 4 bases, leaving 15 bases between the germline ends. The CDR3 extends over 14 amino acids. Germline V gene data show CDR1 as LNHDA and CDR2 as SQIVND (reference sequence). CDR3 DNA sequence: TGTGCCAGTACCCCCTCAGGGCCCTCAGATACGCAGTATTTT. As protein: CASTPSGPSDTQYF.

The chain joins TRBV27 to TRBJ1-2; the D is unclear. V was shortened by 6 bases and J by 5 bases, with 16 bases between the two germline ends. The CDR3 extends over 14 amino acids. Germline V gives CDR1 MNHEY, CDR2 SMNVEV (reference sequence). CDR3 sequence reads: CASSRSRDMYGYTF. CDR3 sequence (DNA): TGTGCCAGCAGCCGATCTCGGGATATGTATGGCTACACCTTC.

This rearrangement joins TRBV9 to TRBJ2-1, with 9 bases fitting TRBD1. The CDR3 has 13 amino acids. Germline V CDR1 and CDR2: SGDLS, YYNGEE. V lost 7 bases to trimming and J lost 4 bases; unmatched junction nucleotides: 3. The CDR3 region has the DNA TGTGCCAGCGGGGGGACAGGGTACAATGAGCAGTTCTTC. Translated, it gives CASGGTGYNEQFF.

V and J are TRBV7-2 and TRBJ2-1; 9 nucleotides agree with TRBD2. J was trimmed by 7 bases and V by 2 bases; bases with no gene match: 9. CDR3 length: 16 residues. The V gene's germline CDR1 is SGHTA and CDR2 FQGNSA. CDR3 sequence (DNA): TGTGCCAGCAGCTTATCCGCTCCTAGCGGGACGAATGAGCAGTTCTTC. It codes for CASSLSAPSGTNEQFF.

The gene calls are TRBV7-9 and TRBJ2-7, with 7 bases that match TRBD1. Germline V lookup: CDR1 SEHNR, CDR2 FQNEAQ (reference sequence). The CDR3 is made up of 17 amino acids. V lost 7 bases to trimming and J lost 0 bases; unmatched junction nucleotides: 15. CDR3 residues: CASIGVNWDRHSYEQYF. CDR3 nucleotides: TGTGCCAGCATTGGCGTTAATTGGGACAGACACTCCTACGAGCAGTACTTC.

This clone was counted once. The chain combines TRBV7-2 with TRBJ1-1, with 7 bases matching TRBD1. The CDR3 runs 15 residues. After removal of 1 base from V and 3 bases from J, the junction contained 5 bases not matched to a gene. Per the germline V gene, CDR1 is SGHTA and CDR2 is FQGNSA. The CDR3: CASSLGQGGHTEAFF. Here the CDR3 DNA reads TGTGCCAGCAGCTTAGGGCAGGGGGGACACACTGAAGCTTTCTTT. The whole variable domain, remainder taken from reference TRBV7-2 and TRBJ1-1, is GAGVSQSPSNKVTEKGKDVELRCDPISGHTALYWYRQSLGQGLEFLIYFQGNSAPDKSGLPSDRFSAERTGGSVSTLTIQRTQQEDSAVYLCASSLGQGGHTEAFFGQGTRLTVV.

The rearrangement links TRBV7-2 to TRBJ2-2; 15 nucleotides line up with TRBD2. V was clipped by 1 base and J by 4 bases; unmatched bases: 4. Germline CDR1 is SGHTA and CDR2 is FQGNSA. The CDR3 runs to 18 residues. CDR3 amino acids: CASSLVGTSGRITGELFF. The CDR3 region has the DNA TGTGCCAGCAGCTTAGTCGGGACTAGCGGGAGGATCACCGGGGAGCTGTTTTTT.

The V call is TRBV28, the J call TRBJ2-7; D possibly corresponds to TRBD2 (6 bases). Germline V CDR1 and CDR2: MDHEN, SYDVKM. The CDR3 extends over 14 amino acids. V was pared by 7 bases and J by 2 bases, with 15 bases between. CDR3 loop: CASTYGGRTYEQYF. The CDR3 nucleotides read TGTGCCAGCACCTACGGGGGAAGGACCTACGAGCAGTACTTC.

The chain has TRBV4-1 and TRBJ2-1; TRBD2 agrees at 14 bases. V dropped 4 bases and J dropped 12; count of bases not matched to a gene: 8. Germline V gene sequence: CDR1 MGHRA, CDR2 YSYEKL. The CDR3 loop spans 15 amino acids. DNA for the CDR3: TGCGCCAGCAGCCCTAGACTAGCGGGAGGGCCCTCGCAGTTCTTC. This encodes CASSPRLAGGPSQFF.

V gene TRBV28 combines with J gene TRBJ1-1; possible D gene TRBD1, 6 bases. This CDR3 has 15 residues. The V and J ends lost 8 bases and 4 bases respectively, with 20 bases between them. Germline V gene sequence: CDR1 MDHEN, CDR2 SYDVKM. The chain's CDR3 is CASLRGGAQGTEAFF. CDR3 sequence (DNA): TGTGCCAGCCTACGGGGGGGGGCTCAGGGCACTGAAGCTTTCTTT.

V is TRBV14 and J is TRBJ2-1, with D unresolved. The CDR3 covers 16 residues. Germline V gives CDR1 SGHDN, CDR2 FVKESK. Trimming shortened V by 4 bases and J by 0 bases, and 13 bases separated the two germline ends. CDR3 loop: CASSRVRVSSYNEQFF. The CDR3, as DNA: TGTGCCAGCAGCCGCGTTCGGGTCAGCTCCTACAATGAGCAGTTCTTC.

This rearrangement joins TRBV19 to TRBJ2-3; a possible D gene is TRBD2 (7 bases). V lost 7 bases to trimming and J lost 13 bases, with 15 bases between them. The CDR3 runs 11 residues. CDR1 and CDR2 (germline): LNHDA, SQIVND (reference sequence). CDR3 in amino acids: CASTRGGREYF. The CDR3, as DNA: TGTGCCAGTACTCGCGGGGGCCGTGAGTATTTT.

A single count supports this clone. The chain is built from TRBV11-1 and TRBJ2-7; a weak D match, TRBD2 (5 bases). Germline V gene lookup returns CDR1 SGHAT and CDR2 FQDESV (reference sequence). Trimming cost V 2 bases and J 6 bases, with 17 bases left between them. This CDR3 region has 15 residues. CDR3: CASSLLSEVTIEQYF. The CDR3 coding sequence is TGTGCCAGCAGCTTATTGTCGGAGGTAACGATCGAGCAGTACTTC.

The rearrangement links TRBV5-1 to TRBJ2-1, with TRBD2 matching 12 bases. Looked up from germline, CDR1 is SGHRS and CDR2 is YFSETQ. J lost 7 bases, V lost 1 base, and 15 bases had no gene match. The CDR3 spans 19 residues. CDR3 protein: CASSLFPSTSGSWLNEQFF. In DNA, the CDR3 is TGCGCCAGCAGCTTGTTCCCCTCGACTAGCGGGAGTTGGTTGAATGAGCAGTTCTTC.

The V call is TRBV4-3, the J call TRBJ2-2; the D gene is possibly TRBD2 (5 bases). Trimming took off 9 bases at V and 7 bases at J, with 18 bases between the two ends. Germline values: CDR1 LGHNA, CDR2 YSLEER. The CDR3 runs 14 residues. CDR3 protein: CARILRVGIGELFF. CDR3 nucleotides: TGCGCCAGGATACTGCGGGTGGGGATCGGGGAGCTGTTTTTT.

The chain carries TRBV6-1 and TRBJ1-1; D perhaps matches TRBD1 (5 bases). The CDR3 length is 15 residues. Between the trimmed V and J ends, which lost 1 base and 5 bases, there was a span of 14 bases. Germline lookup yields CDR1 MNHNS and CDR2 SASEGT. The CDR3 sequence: CASSEVPGVGTEAFF. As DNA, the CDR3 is TGTGCCAGCAGTGAAGTCCCGGGGGTAGGGACTGAAGCTTTCTTT.